These 14 T cell receptor beta chains were sequenced from one sample in a study of blood T cell repertoires in COVID-19. Method: immunoSEQ multiplex PCR; TCRdb's copy keeps in-frame clones and lacks some. The table has 250,000 or so clones, about 91% seen once. What was sequenced was PBMCs or T cells enriched from blood (not recorded which). Every receptor here comes from a woman younger than 45 with acute COVID-19.

The chain recombines TRBV6-5 with TRBJ2-1, with 10 bases fitting TRBD2. This CDR3 spans 15 amino acids. Germline V gene data show CDR1 as MNHEY and CDR2 as SVGAGI. Trimming at V came to 5 bases and at J to 6 bases, leaving 7 bases not matched to a gene. This CDR3 reads CASSPLAGSGNEQFF. Written as DNA, the CDR3 is TGTGCCAGCAGTCCACTAGCGGGGTCGGGCAATGAGCAGTTCTTC.

Regarding this clone: Other DNA sequences in this sample translate to the same CDR3. The V call is TRBV2, the J call TRBJ1-5; D call uncertain. The CDR3 is 12 amino acids. Germline values: CDR1 SNHLY, CDR2 FYNNEI. V was cut by 8 bases and J by 3 bases, with 8 bases left in between. The CDR3 DNA sequence: TGTGCCAGCGGAGGTTCCAATCAGCCCCAGCATTTT. Amino acids: CASGGSNQPQHF.

The rearrangement joins TRBV19 to TRBJ1-6, with a tentative D call TRBD1 (6 bases). Trimming cost V 0 bases and J 5 bases, with 20 bases left between them. The germline CDR1 and CDR2 sequences are LNHDA and SQIVND (reference sequence). This CDR3 has 19 amino acids. CDR3: CASSIDSYRDGGDNSPLHF. In DNA, the CDR3 is TGTGCCAGTAGTATAGATTCCTACAGGGACGGAGGTGATAATTCACCCCTCCACTTT.

The chain couples TRBV25-1 to TRBJ1-1, with 7 bases aligning to TRBD1. Losses at the gene ends were 0 bases for V and 4 bases for J; bases not matched to a gene: 8. CDR1 and CDR2 from the germline V gene are MGHDK and SYGVNS. There are 16 residues in the CDR3. CDR3 sequence: CASSEYTGDLSTEAFF. CDR3 nucleotide sequence: TGTGCCAGCAGTGAATATACAGGGGACCTAAGCACTGAAGCTTTCTTT.

The chain couples TRBV5-6 to TRBJ1-3; tentatively, D is TRBD1 (5 bases). Germline CDR1 is SGHDT and CDR2 is YYEEEE. The CDR3 has 14 amino acids. Between the trimmed V and J ends, which lost 0 bases and 4 bases, there was a span of 8 bases. The CDR3 protein is CASSLEGLGNTIYF. CDR3 nucleotide sequence: TGTGCCAGCAGCTTGGAGGGGTTGGGAAACACCATATATTTT. The full variable domain, rest sourced from reference TRBV5-6 and TRBJ1-3, is DAGVTQSPTHLIKTRGQQVTLRCSPKSGHDTVSWYQQALGQGPQFIFQYYEEEERQRGNFPDRFSGHQFPNYSSELNVNALLLGDSALYLCASSLEGLGNTIYFGEGSWLTVV.

This chain joins TRBV6-1 and TRBJ1-1, with D possibly TRBD1 on 5 matching bases. The germline V gene has CDR1 MNHNS and CDR2 SASEGT. V was clipped by 3 bases and J by 3 bases, with 11 bases between them. The CDR3 sequence is 14 residues long. In DNA form, the CDR3 reads TGTGCCAGCAGTGAGCCAGGGTCGGACACTGAAGCTTTCTTT. This encodes CASSEPGSDTEAFF.

The CDR3 sequence is CASSLRGYSGNTIYF. The CDR3 DNA follows: TGTGCCAGCAGCTTACGGGGTTACTCTGGAAACACCATATATTTT. This chain connects TRBV11-2 to TRBJ1-3; D is ambiguous. CDR3 size: 15 residues. Between the trimmed V and J ends, which lost 2 bases and 0 bases, there was a span of 8 bases. CDR1 SGHAT and CDR2 FQNNGV come from the germline V gene.

This chain connects TRBV4-3 to TRBJ2-1; D is possibly TRBD1 (6 bases). CDR1 is LGHNA and CDR2 is YSLEER in the germline V gene. V was shortened by 3 bases and J by 4 bases, with 13 bases between the two germline ends. The CDR3 runs 15 residues. CDR3: CASSQSSTGYNEQFF. The CDR3 bases are TGCGCCAGCAGCCAGTCCTCAACAGGGTACAATGAGCAGTTCTTC.

The V call is TRBV19, the J call TRBJ1-5, with D possibly matching TRBD1 (5 bases). This CDR3 is 16 amino acids long. V dropped 3 bases and J dropped 7 bases, with 19 bases sitting between them. The germline V gene encodes CDR1 LNHDA and CDR2 SQIVND (reference sequence). CDR3 in DNA: TGTGCCAGTAGTATGGGGGAGGCGGGAGGCGGACAGCCCCAGCATTTT. This gives the protein CASSMGEAGGGQPQHF.

The chain links TRBV9 to TRBJ1-1, with a tentative D call TRBD1 (5 bases). CDR3 length equals 13 residues. The V gene lost 3 bases and the J gene lost 5 bases, with 11 bases spanning the gap. Germline lookup yields CDR1 SGDLS and CDR2 YYNGEE. CDR3 residues: CASSDGGLTEAFF. The CDR3 DNA follows: TGTGCCAGCAGCGATGGGGGGTTAACTGAAGCTTTCTTT.

The chain employs TRBV7-6 and TRBJ2-3; TRBD2 agrees at 11 bases. This CDR3 has 18 residues. Germline CDR1 reads SGHVS; CDR2 reads FNYEAQ. The V and J ends lost 1 base and 7 bases, in that order; junction bases with no gene match: 13. The CDR3 nucleotides read TGTGCCAGCAGCTTAGTCCTAGCGGGGGGCAATCCTCATAATACGCAGTATTTT. It translates to CASSLVLAGGNPHNTQYF.

This chain uses TRBV2 with TRBJ1-1; TRBD1 is a possible D gene (5 bases). Germline lookup yields CDR1 SNHLY and CDR2 FYNNEI. This CDR3 comprises 13 residues. With 5 bases removed from V and 3 bases from J, the gap between germline ends came to 10 bases. For the CDR3, the DNA is TGTGCCAGCAGTCAGGGCGCGGACACTGAAGCTTTCTTT. It yields the protein CASSQGADTEAFF. Full variable domain (remainder filled in from reference TRBV2 and TRBJ1-1): EPEVTQTPSHQVTQMGQEVILRCVPISNHLYFYWYRQILGQKVEFLVSFYNNEISEKSEIFDDQFSVERPDGSNFTLKIRSTKLEDSAMYFCASSQGADTEAFFGQGTRLTVV.

The chain joins TRBV19 to TRBJ1-1; D is ambiguous. Between the trimmed V and J ends, which lost 2 bases and 0 bases, there was a span of 16 bases. The CDR3 extends over 17 amino acids. Looked up from germline, CDR1 is LNHDA and CDR2 is SQIVND (reference sequence). CDR3 sequence: CASSIRRTKNMNTEAFF. CDR3 bases: TGTGCCAGTAGTATAAGAAGAACCAAGAACATGAACACTGAAGCTTTCTTT.

The chain couples TRBV7-2 to TRBJ1-1, with D possibly matching TRBD1 (5 bases). V was shortened by 2 bases and J by 3 bases, with 19 bases between the two germline ends. Germline loops: CDR1 SGHTA, CDR2 FQGNSA. The CDR3 contains 17 residues. CDR3 protein: CASSLFDSGGDYTEAFF. As DNA, the CDR3 is TGTGCCAGCAGCTTATTCGACAGTGGGGGGGATTACACTGAAGCTTTCTTT.